A selection of T cell receptor beta chains follows, all from one sample in a study of a mutant IDH1 vaccine in newly diagnosed glioma. Sequenced by immunoSEQ multiplex PCR; TCRdb stores in-frame clones only, minus some. The repertoire includes over 80,000 clones, about 90% of them detected once, and approximately 0.57% sits in the top ten. The material was PBMCs, obtained from a glioma patient treated with radiotherapy, temozolomide or both. The source is a woman aged 45-59 years with glioma. Both conserved end residues are part of each CDR3. The order of the fields is J gene, D gene, V gene, CDR3 protein. The D gene is left open where the match is weak.

J: TRBJ1-1; D: .; V: TRBV5-5; CDR3: CASKHEGVGNTEAFF
J: TRBJ2-3; D: TRBD2; V: TRBV29-1; CDR3: CSVEESGRSTDTQYF
J: TRBJ2-7; D: .; V: TRBV6-6; CDR3: CASSKPRTGASYEQYF
J: TRBJ2-1; D: TRBD2; V: TRBV6-4; CDR3: CASFGLAAYYNEQFF
J: TRBJ2-3; D: .; V: TRBV5-1; CDR3: CASSSPGTDTQYF
J: TRBJ1-3; D: .; V: TRBV5-1; CDR3: CASSLSARAGNTIYF
J: TRBJ1-5; D: TRBD1; V: TRBV27; CDR3: CASSPGQGMSQPQHF
J: TRBJ2-1; D: TRBD1; V: TRBV6-6; CDR3: CASSYSGTGVYNEQFF
J: TRBJ2-5; D: TRBD1; V: TRBV19; CDR3: CASSRDRVETQYF
J: TRBJ2-7; D: TRBD2; V: TRBV29-1; CDR3: CSVEGPVSGRARGEQYF
J: TRBJ2-6; D: .; V: TRBV19; CDR3: CASSISTGANVLTF
J: TRBJ2-7; D: TRBD1; V: TRBV5-1; CDR3: CASSLFGTEDEQYF
J: TRBJ2-3; D: TRBD1; V: TRBV29-1; CDR3: CSVEPDRGGTDTQYF
J: TRBJ2-1; D: .; V: TRBV7-3; CDR3: CASSLAGSHEQFF
J: TRBJ1-1; D: .; V: TRBV27; CDR3: CASSFQPWNEAFF
J: TRBJ2-5; D: .; V: TRBV5-1; CDR3: CATRQFEGQETQYF
J: TRBJ2-7; D: .; V: TRBV6-5; CDR3: CASIGGAYEQYF
J: TRBJ2-7; D: .; V: TRBV5-6; CDR3: CASSLGRWGERHEQYF
J: TRBJ2-1; D: TRBD2; V: TRBV20-1; CDR3: CSALRLAEQFF
J: TRBJ1-1; D: .; V: TRBV29-1; CDR3: CSVFAPGDTEAFF